This T cell receptor beta chain was sequenced during a study of T cell responses to AZD1222 COVID-19 vaccine (dated by TCRdb to the early 2020s). For the wider study: TCR sequencing was performed for fewer than 250 trial participants, of whom about 200 were given two doses of AZD1222 and some 25 were given two doses of MenACWY control vaccine. Trial participants were enrolled into age subgroups of 18-55, 56-69 and 70-plus years, which contained 148, 28 and 57 TCR-sequenced participants, respectively.

What the work shows at the level of the full study, not this receptor alone: The 56-69-year group was small, and its depth increase did not reach significance, likely because of low power. CD4 TCRs associated with the vaccine covered the entire spike protein, and the dominant responses were in regions 160-218 and 743-854. Conclusions about previously exposed vaccinees are limited because only five to seven AZD1222 recipients were SARS-CoV-2 seropositive at baseline. After two AZD1222 doses, spike-specific TCR breadth and depth were significantly higher than at day 0 and than in MenACWY recipients. Because no day 14 peak-response samples were available, the repertoires could be characterized only after the peak T cell response. Reportedly, almost half of the unique spike-specific TCRs recognized epitopes lying outside the regions that are mutated in the B.1.351 and B.1.1.7 variants. Participants were mostly white British and included more females than males, and it was suggested by the authors that clonal diversity may have been underestimated.

The germline V gene sets CDR1 to SGDLS and CDR2 to YYNGEE. Trimming at the junction amounts to 1 base on V and 4 bases on J, and the germline ends lie 5 bases apart. The CDR3, from cysteine to phenylalanine, totals 12 residues. The kept DNA is CDR3 alone, 36 bases in frame from the first base. As concerns this clone: The antigen it binds to is not known. Per-base qualities were not stored, and no clone one base away is much larger.

The sample's time point label, in plain terms: about 28 days (+/-7) after the second vaccine dose. AZD1222 recipients whose second dose came at about 4 weeks and those whose second dose came at about 12 weeks were combined into one group, since spike-specific TCR depth and breadth did not differ between the two schedules. Samples from vaccinated people were obtained from the UK trials COV001 and COV002, which included a single-blind randomized controlled phase 2/3 trial of AZD1222 (ChAdOx1 nCoV-19) in healthy adults. Trial participant PBMC samples were collected at day 0 and day 28 after the second dose for TCRbeta chain sequencing. The CDR3 regions of human TCRbeta chains were analyzed by immunosequencing. The authors' pipeline ran thus. Repertoire TCRs were matched against a reference library of SARS-CoV-2-specific TCRs generated with the MIRA antigen-specificity platform. Breadth was defined as the fraction of unique TCRs that were SARS-CoV-2-associated. Depth was defined as the fraction of total T cells that were SARS-CoV-2-associated. Using the MIRA data, every spike-specific TCR was mapped to the spike region that the TCR reacted to and assigned to either a CD4 or a CD8 class. Log10-transformed breadth and depth values were compared by one-way ANOVA with Sidak's multiple comparisons tests. In its TCRdb copy, this immuneACCESS table keeps in-frame sequences only and misses some clones. Where compared with another copy, unresolved V genes explain less than half of these, and the others have no known cause. The V and J calls and clone size come from that table; D and trimming were worked out from the DNA. Recorded for this sample are 110,000 or so clones; 88% of them occurred a single time. 6.5% of the sample lies in the top ten.

The TCR sequence derives from an adult who received the AZD1222 COVID-19 vaccine. The sample consisted of peripheral blood, taken 28 days after the second AZD1222 dose. This chain joins TRBV9 to TRBJ1-2, with the D gene uncertain. CDR3 sequence: CASSVTSYGYTF. The sequence in DNA is TGTGCCAGCAGCGTAACAAGCTATGGCTACACCTTC.